The next 10 T cell receptor beta chains were all read from a single sample in a study of PD-L1 blockade in urothelial cancer. Sequencing was performed with immunoSEQ multiplex PCR; in TCRdb, only in-frame clones are kept and a portion is missing. The table has around 41,000 clones, roughly 91% seen once; the top ten hold about 14%. Sequences were derived from PBMCs, sampled around atezolizumab (anti-PD-L1) treatment. The receptors derive from a woman in her sixties or seventies with urothelial cancer.

This chain connects TRBV29-1 to TRBJ2-3; 11 bases are shared with TRBD2. The CDR3 sequence is 14 residues long. V was pared by 6 bases and J by 4 bases, with 6 bases of the junction left unmatched. Germline loops: CDR1 SQVTM, CDR2 ANQGSEA. In DNA form, the CDR3 reads TGCAGCGTCTCGACTAGCGGGAAGCCAGATACGCAGTATTTT. Protein sequence: CSVSTSGKPDTQYF.

The CDR3 sequence: CASSLSGGRAKNIQYF. CDR3 nucleotides: TGTGCCAGCAGTTTAAGCGGAGGGCGAGCCAAAAACATTCAGTACTTC. The gene calls are TRBV28 and TRBJ2-4; possibly TRBD2 for D (6 bases). Trimming pared 2 bases from V and 0 bases from J, leaving 11 bases between. This CDR3 spans 16 amino acids. CDR1 is MDHEN and CDR2 is SYDVKM in the germline V gene.

This chain uses TRBV11-2 with TRBJ2-4, with D perhaps matching TRBD2 (5 bases). The CDR3 consists of 12 residues. Trimming took off 4 bases at V and 8 bases at J, with 9 bases between the two ends. The V gene's germline CDR1 is SGHAT and CDR2 FQNNGV. CDR3 in amino acids: CASSSSGDIQYF. The CDR3 bases are TGTGCCAGCAGCTCCTCCGGGGACATTCAGTACTTC.

This clone was detected only once. J is TRBJ2-3 and V is TRBV18; 10 positions match TRBD2. Trimming took 6 bases from V and 2 from J; bases not matched to a gene: 11. Germline CDR1 is KGHSH and CDR2 is LQKENI. CDR3 length: 17 residues. CDR3 in amino acids: CASSQRSGGANTDTQYF. The CDR3 DNA follows: TGTGCCAGCTCTCAGAGGAGCGGGGGGGCCAACACAGATACGCAGTATTTT.

This clone was seen just once. V gene TRBV5-1 combines with J gene TRBJ1-2; 9 bases are shared with TRBD1. V was clipped by 0 bases and J by 5 bases; unmatched bases: 8. CDR1 is SGHRS and CDR2 is YFSETQ in the germline V gene. CDR3 size: 16 residues. The CDR3 DNA is TGCGCCAGCAGCTTGGCGGGACAGGGAGAGGGGTATGGCTACACCTTC. It yields the protein CASSLAGQGEGYGYTF.

V usage is TRBV21-1 and J usage is TRBJ2-5; the table's TRBD2 call for D was not verified on the DNA. TRBV21-1 counts as a pseudogene. The CDR3 extends over 18 amino acids. The CDR3 DNA reads as TGTGCCAGCAGCAATTTCGGTAGCGGGAGGGTTGACCAAGAGACCCAGTACTTC. Translating it yields CASSNFGSGRVDQETQYF.

V gene TRBV7-8 combines with J gene TRBJ1-5; D might be TRBD1 (5 bases). Per germline, CDR1 SGHVS and CDR2 FQNEAQ. CDR3 length: 13 amino acids. Trimming took off 5 bases at V and 6 bases at J, with 11 bases between the two ends. The CDR3 nucleotides are TGTGCCAGCAGCCCCGACGACAGTCAGCCCCAGCATTTT. The encoded protein is CASSPDDSQPQHF.

Details on this clone: An end of the junction differs from the germline gene, which may be a read error. This rearrangement joins TRBV10-3 to TRBJ2-7, with TRBD2 matching 8 bases. The CDR3 is made up of 14 amino acids. Germline V CDR1 and CDR2: ENHRY, SYGVKD. CDR3 DNA sequence: TGTGCCAGCAGTTACGGCGGGAGGATCTACGAGCAGTACTTC. Protein: CASSYGGRIYEQYF.

This clone was seen once. The chain carries TRBV27 and TRBJ2-1; weak D call: TRBD1 (6 bases). Trimming cost V 6 bases and J 4 bases, with 13 bases left between them. Germline V gene data show CDR1 as MNHEY and CDR2 as SMNVEV (reference sequence). The CDR3 sequence is 14 residues long. The CDR3 loop is CASRTSGTYNEQFF. CDR3 in DNA: TGTGCCAGCAGGACCTCCGGGACATACAATGAGCAGTTCTTC.

The J gene is TRBJ2-3, the V gene TRBV2, with a possible D match to TRBD2 (5 bases). Germline CDR1 is SNHLY and CDR2 is FYNNEI. V shed 10 bases and J shed 2 bases, with 13 bases lying between them. This CDR3 spans 13 amino acids. In nucleotides, the CDR3 is TGTGCCACCCGCCCGGGGTTCACAGATACGCAGTATTTT. The encoded protein is CATRPGFTDTQYF.